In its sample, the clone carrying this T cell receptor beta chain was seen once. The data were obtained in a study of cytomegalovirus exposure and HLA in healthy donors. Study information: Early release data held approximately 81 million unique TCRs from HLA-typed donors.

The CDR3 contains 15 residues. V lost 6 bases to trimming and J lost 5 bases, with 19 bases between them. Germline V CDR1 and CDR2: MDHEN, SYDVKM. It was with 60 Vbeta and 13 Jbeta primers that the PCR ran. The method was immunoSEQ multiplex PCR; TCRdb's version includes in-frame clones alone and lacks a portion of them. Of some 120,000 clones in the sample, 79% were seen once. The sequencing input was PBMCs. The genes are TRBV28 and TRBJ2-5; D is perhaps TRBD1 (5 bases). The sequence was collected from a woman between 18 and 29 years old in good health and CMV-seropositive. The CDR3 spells CASSAPSEGAETQYF. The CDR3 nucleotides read TGTGCCAGCAGCGCCCCCTCTGAAGGGGCCGAGACCCAGTACTTC.